The 18 T cell receptor beta chains given below trace back to one sample, sequenced in a study of metastatic and nonmetastatic thyroid tumors. All patients were untreated before thyroid surgery. With MiXCR, TCRdb called clones anew from the PCR reads. The sample contains 7,500 to 10,000 clones, less than 40% of which appear only once. Material for sequencing was tumor tissue. Receptor source: a female donor with papillary thyroid cancer or a benign thyroid nodule (not recorded which). Some clones in this sample may be carry-over from other donors' samples.

This clone is labeled as medium-sized (0.01 to 0.1%). The genes are TRBV19 and TRBJ1-5; D ambiguous. CDR1 and CDR2 (germline): LNHDA, SQIVND (reference sequence). Trimming left V 6 bases short and J 4 bases short, with 13 bases between. The length of the CDR3 is 14 residues. CDR3 bases: TGTGCCAGTAGGCAGCGGGGAGATAATCAGCCCCAGCATTTT. This sequence encodes CASRQRGDNQPQHF.

The table lists this clone with a few counts. The V call is TRBV28, the J call TRBJ1-6; D gene uncertain. CDR1 MDHEN and CDR2 SYDVKM come from the germline V gene. V was shortened by 4 bases and J by 7 bases, with 14 bases between the two germline ends. The CDR3 is 15 amino acids. The CDR3, as DNA: TGTGCCAGCAGTTCAAGGACGGGAAAAAATTCACCCCTCCACTTT. This encodes CASSSRTGKNSPLHF.

V and J are TRBV9 and TRBJ2-6; D uncertain. V was trimmed by 7 bases and J by 4 bases, leaving 6 bases between them. The germline CDR1 and CDR2 sequences are SGDLS and YYNGEE. CDR3 length: 12 residues. CDR3 in DNA: TGTGCCAGCGGTCGGGGGGCCAACGTCCTGACTTTC. Its protein product is CASGRGANVLTF.

The chain joins TRBV25-1 to TRBJ2-7; TRBD1 matches 7 bases. J gave up 5 bases and V 4 bases, and 11 bases lay outside the gene matches. The CDR3 is 15 residues long. The germline V gene has CDR1 MGHDK and CDR2 SYGVNS. The CDR3 DNA reads TGTGCCAGCAGTGCTAAGGGGGCAGGGTCCCACGAGCAGTACTTC. Its translation: CASSAKGAGSHEQYF.

With respect to this clone: This may be a read error, as it is one base from a much larger clone. The J gene is TRBJ2-1, the V gene TRBV28; 9 bases align to TRBD2. The CDR3 covers 19 residues. Trimming removed 6 bases from V and 4 bases from J; junction bases left unmatched: 19. CDR1 is MDHEN, CDR2 SYDVKM, per germline. The CDR3 is CASSLARGGGGTNYNEQFF. The CDR3 coding sequence is TGTGCCAGCAGCTTGGCAAGAGGCGGGGGGGGAACAAATTACAATGAGCAGTTCTTC.

This clone was seen many times. This sequence joins TRBV11-1 and TRBJ2-7; D gene uncertain. The CDR3 totals 17 residues. Germline V gene lookup returns CDR1 SGHAT and CDR2 FQDESV (reference sequence). V lost 4 bases and J lost 5, with 24 bases in between. CDR3 nucleotide sequence: TGTGCCAGCAGCTCCCTTAGCCCCACCGCGTGGAAGGACGAGCAGTACTTC. It codes for CASSSLSPTAWKDEQYF.

The table lists this clone with a few counts. The chain employs TRBV20-1 and TRBJ2-6, with 9 bases matching TRBD2. With V trimmed by 3 bases and J by 0 bases, 12 bases remained unmatched. Looked up from germline, CDR1 is DFQATT and CDR2 is SNEGSKA (reference sequence). This CDR3 is 19 amino acids long. CDR3 amino acids: CSASPTTSGSSSGANVLTF. In DNA, the CDR3 is TGCAGTGCTAGCCCAACAACTAGCGGGTCTAGCTCTGGGGCCAACGTCCTGACTTTC.

The chain couples TRBV15 to TRBJ1-2; no clear D gene. In germline, CDR1 is LNHNV, CDR2 YYDKDF (reference sequence). CDR3 length: 15 amino acids. Trimming pared 0 bases from V and 4 bases from J, leaving 12 bases between. Here the CDR3 reads CATSRDSYRVYGYTF. CDR3 nucleotides: TGTGCCACCAGCAGAGATAGCTACAGAGTCTATGGCTACACCTTC.

This clone was seen more than once but under ten times. The CDR3, as DNA: TGTGCCAGCAGCTTAGTACCCGCTAGCGGGGGATACAATGAGCAGTTCTTC. Protein: CASSLVPASGGYNEQFF. This chain uses TRBV11-2 with TRBJ2-1, with 10 bases fitting TRBD2. Germline V gene data show CDR1 as SGHAT and CDR2 as FQNNGV. The V and J ends lost 1 base and 4 bases, in that order; junction bases with no gene match: 7. CDR3 length equals 17 residues.

The chain employs TRBV6-1 and TRBJ2-2; possibly TRBD1 for D (5 bases). The germline V and J ends were trimmed by 7 bases and 1 base, with 19 bases remaining between them. The CDR3 consists of 17 residues. The germline CDR1 and CDR2 sequences are MNHNS and SASEGT. The CDR3 reads CASTEFDNRLNTGELFF. CDR3 nucleotide sequence: TGTGCCAGCACGGAGTTCGACAACAGGTTGAACACCGGGGAGCTGTTTTTT.

This chain connects TRBV28 to TRBJ1-1, with 7 bases fitting TRBD1. V lost 6 bases to trimming and J lost 5 bases; unmatched junction nucleotides: 9. From germline, CDR1 is MDHEN and CDR2 SYDVKM. This CDR3 spans 14 amino acids. CDR3 residues: CASRTRQGSTEAFF. Written as DNA, the CDR3 is TGTGCCAGCAGGACCAGACAGGGATCAACTGAAGCTTTCTTT.

The J gene is TRBJ1-1, the V gene TRBV3-1; 8 positions match TRBD1. Germline values: CDR1 LGHDT, CDR2 YNNKEL (reference sequence). Trimming cost V 5 bases and J 5 bases; bases outside gene matches: 4. The CDR3 has 13 residues. This chain's CDR3 is CASSDNRGTEAFF. The CDR3 DNA reads TGTGCCAGCAGCGACAACAGGGGGACTGAAGCTTTCTTT.

This sequence joins TRBV6-1 and TRBJ1-2, with D tentatively TRBD1 (6 bases). Trimming pared 5 bases from V and 8 bases from J, leaving 15 bases between. The CDR3 length is 13 residues. Germline lookup yields CDR1 MNHNS and CDR2 SASEGT. CDR3 DNA: TGTGCCAGCAGTTCCCGCCAGGGGCGAGGCTACACCTTC. This encodes CASSSRQGRGYTF.

This clone was counted only a few times. The chain joins TRBV6-1 to TRBJ2-7; D unclear. Germline lookup yields CDR1 MNHNS and CDR2 SASEGT. The CDR3 covers 13 residues. V dropped 5 bases and J dropped 3 bases, with 11 bases sitting between them. CDR3 protein: CASSPNQIYEQYF. DNA for the CDR3: TGTGCCAGCAGTCCGAACCAGATCTACGAGCAGTACTTC.

A few counts support this clone. The genes are TRBV6-1 and TRBJ2-1, with D perhaps being TRBD1 or TRBD2 (5 bases each). Germline CDR1 MNHNS, CDR2 SASEGT. Trimming removed 8 bases at V and 8 bases at J, with 16 bases between. The CDR3 totals 13 residues. The CDR3 DNA follows: TGTGCCAGCGGGACCGGCGAGTGGGATGAGCAGTTCTTC. It encodes CASGTGEWDEQFF.

Worth noting for this clone: Sequence at one end of the junction differs from germline and may be a read error. The V gene is TRBV13, the J gene TRBJ2-7, with D hard to call. The germline CDR1 and CDR2 sequences are PRHDT and FYEKMQ (reference sequence). The CDR3 loop spans 11 amino acids. CDR3 in DNA: TGTGCCAGCAGCTTAGGACAAGGACCTATCTTC. Its translation is CASSLGQGPIF.

This clone is termed medium-sized. V usage is TRBV3-1 and J usage is TRBJ2-2; D is tentatively TRBD1 or TRBD2 (5 bases each). CDR1 LGHDT and CDR2 YNNKEL come from the germline V gene (reference sequence). This CDR3 has 15 amino acids. Trimming pared 6 bases from V and 4 bases from J, leaving 15 bases between. CDR3 residues: CASRVRDAGTGELFF. CDR3 nucleotides: TGTGCCAGCAGGGTCCGGGACGCCGGCACCGGGGAGCTGTTTTTT. Drawing the rest from reference TRBV3-1 and TRBJ2-2, the complete variable domain is DTAVSQTPKYLVTQMGNDKSIKCEQNLGHDTMYWYKQDSKKFLKIMFSYNNKELIINETVPNRFSPKSPDKAHLNLHINSLELGDSAVYFCASRVRDAGTGELFFGEGSRLTVL.

The rearrangement joins TRBV3-1 to TRBJ1-1; 8 bases map to TRBD1. CDR3 length: 13 residues. J was trimmed by 9 bases and V by 4 bases; bases with no gene match: 7. The germline V gene encodes CDR1 LGHDT and CDR2 YNNKEL (reference sequence). This CDR3 is CASSPGQGQKAFF. The CDR3 DNA reads TGTGCCAGCAGCCCAGGACAGGGCCAGAAAGCTTTCTTT.